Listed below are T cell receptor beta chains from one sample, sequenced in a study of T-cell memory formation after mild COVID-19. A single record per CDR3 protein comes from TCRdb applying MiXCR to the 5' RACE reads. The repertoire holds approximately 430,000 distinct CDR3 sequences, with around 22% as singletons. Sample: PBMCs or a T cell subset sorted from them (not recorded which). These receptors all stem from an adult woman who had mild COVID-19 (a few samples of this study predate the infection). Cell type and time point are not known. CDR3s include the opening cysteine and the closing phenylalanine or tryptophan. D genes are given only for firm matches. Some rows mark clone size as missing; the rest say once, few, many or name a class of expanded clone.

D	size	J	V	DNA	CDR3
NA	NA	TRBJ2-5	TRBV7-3	TGTGCCAGCAGCTTACTTCCAGAGCAAGAGACCCAGTACTTC	CASSLLPEQETQYF
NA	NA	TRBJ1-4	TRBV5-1	TGCGCCAGCAGCTTGGTAGCGGGAGATAATGAAAAACTGTTTTTT	CASSLVAGDNEKLFF
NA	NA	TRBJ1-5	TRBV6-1	TGTGCCAGCAGTGTCGTTGGAGATGGCAATCAGCCCCAGCATTTT	CASSVVGDGNQPQHF
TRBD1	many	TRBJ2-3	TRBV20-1	TGCAGTGCTCTGACAGGGGGATTCACAGATACGCAGTATTTT	CSALTGGFTDTQYF
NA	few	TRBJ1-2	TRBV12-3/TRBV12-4	TGTGCCAGCAGGACGAGGGGGGACGGCTACACCTTC	CASRTRGDGYTF
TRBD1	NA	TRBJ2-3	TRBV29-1	TGCAGCGTGGCACAGGGGCCGACAAGCACAGATACGCAGTATTTT	CSVAQGPTSTDTQYF
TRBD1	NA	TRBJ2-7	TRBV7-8	TGTGCCAGCAGGGGCACGGGGACAGGGGTATCCTACGAGCAGTACTTC	CASRGTGTGVSYEQYF
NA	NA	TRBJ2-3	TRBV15	TGTGCCACCAGCAGAGCTATGGGAGGGGGCGCAGCAGATACGCAGTATTTT	CATSRAMGGGAADTQYF
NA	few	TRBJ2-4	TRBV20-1	TGCAGTGCTAGGGACAGCAGATCCTTACTAGCCAAAAACATTCAGTACTTC	CSARDSRSLLAKNIQYF
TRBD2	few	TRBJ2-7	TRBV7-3	TGTGCCAGCAGCCACCTAGCGGGCCCCTACGAGCAGTACTTC	CASSHLAGPYEQYF
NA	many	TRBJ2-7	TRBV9	TGTGCCAGCAGCCCCCACAGGGAATCCTACGAGCAGTACTTC	CASSPHRESYEQYF
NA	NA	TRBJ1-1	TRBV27	TGTGCCAGCAGTTTATCCCAGGGTCTAGCCACTGAAGCTTTCTTT	CASSLSQGLATEAFF
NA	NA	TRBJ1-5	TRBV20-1	TGCAGTGCTAGAGGGAGGGCACGTAATCAGCCCCAGCATTTT	CSARGRARNQPQHF
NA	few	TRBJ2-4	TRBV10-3	TGTGCCATCAGTGAAGAGGTTTCCCTGGGCATTCAGTACTTC	CAISEEVSLGIQYF
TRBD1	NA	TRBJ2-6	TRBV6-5	TGTGCCAGCACCCAGGCAGGGGGCCGCTCTGGGGCCAACGTCCTGACTTTC	CASTQAGGRSGANVLTF
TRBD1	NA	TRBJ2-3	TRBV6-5	TGTGCCAGCTGGGGGACAGGGACATTTGGCACAGATACGCAGTATTTT	CASWGTGTFGTDTQYF
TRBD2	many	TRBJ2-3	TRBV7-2	TGTGCCAGCAGCTTAGTGTCGGGAGGGCCCCCAGATACGCAGTATTTT	CASSLVSGGPPDTQYF
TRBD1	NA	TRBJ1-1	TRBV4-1	TGCGCCAGCAGCCCGACAGGGAGCGAAGCTTTCTTT	CASSPTGSEAFF
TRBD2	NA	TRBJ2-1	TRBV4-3	TGCGCCAGCAGCCAAGATGTTCTAGCGGCGGGATACAATGAGCAGTTCTTC	CASSQDVLAAGYNEQFF
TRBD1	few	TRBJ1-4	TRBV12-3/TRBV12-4	TGTGCCAGCAGCCTGGGACAGGGGGCAACTAATGAAAAACTGTTTTTT	CASSLGQGATNEKLFF
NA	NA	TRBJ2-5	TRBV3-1	TGTGCCAGCGGCCTTATAACACCCGGAGGAGAGACCCAGTACTTC	CASGLITPGGETQYF
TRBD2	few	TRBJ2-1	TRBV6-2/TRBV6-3	TGTGCCAGCAGTTGGATCGGACTAGGGACCTATGAGCAGTTCTTC	CASSWIGLGTYEQFF
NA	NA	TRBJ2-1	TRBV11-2	TGTGCCAGCAGCCGATTATCGGCGGATGAGCAGTTCTTC	CASSRLSADEQFF
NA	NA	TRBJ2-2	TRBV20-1	TGCAGTGCCCCAACGACAGCGAACACCGGGGAGCTGTTTTTT	CSAPTTANTGELFF
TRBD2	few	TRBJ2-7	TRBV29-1	TGCAGCGTTGAAGAATCCCCGCGACTAGCGGGACCGGATTTCTACGAGCAGTACTTC	CSVEESPRLAGPDFYEQYF
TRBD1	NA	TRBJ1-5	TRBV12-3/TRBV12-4	TGTGTCAGCAGTACTGACAGGGGAGGATATGGTAGCAAACAGCCCCAGCATTTT	CVSSTDRGGYGSKQPQHF
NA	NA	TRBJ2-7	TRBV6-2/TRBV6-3	TGTGCCAGCAGTTACGGGAGCGAGCAGTACTTC	CASSYGSEQYF
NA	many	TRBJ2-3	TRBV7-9	TGTGCCAGCAGCTTAAGCGGCGGGGCGAACACAGATACGCAGTATTTT	CASSLSGGANTDTQYF
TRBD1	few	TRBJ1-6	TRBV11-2	TGTGCCAGCAGCCTGGACAGGGTAAATTCACCCCTCCACTTT	CASSLDRVNSPLHF
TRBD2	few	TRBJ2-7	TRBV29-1	TGCAGCGTTGAAGGCAGCGGGAGCTCCTACGAGCAGTACTTC	CSVEGSGSSYEQYF
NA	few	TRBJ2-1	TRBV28	TGTGCCAGCAGCCCACCCCTACGGGAGAAGTCCACGAGAGAGCAGTTCTTC	CASSPPLREKSTREQFF
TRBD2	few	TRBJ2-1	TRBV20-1	TGCAGTGCTAGAAAGACTAGCGGGAAGGTGGCTGAGCAGTTCTTC	CSARKTSGKVAEQFF
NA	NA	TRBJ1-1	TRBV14	TGTGCCAGCAGCACCACAGGGAACGTTGGTGAAGCTTTCTTT	CASSTTGNVGEAFF
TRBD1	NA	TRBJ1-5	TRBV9	TGTGCCAGCAGCCCCTCGGGGCGGGACAGTCAGCCCCAGCATTTT	CASSPSGRDSQPQHF
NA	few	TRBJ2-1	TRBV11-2	TGTGCCAGCAGCTTAGGGAAGGATTTCTTAGGTTATGAGCAGTTCTTC	CASSLGKDFLGYEQFF
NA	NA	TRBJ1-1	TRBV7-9	TGTGCCAGCAGCTTAGGGTTCGGGGGGGAGACTGAAGCTTTCTTT	CASSLGFGGETEAFF
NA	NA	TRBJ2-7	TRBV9	TGTGCCAGCAGCTCAAGTCCGGGAAGGGAGCAGTACTTC	CASSSSPGREQYF
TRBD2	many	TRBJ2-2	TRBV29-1	TGCAGCGTTGGAAAAGCGGGAGGGCCGGCTGGGGAGCTGTTTTTT	CSVGKAGGPAGELFF
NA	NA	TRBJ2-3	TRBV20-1	TGCAGTGACGTGGACAGTCGAGGGGCGGCAGATACGCAGTATTTT	CSDVDSRGAADTQYF
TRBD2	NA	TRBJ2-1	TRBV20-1	TGCAGTGCTAGGACTAGCGGGAGCTTCGATGAGCAGTTCTTC	CSARTSGSFDEQFF
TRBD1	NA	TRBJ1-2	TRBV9	TGTGCCAGCAGCGTTGCCGGGACAGGATATGGCTACACCTTC	CASSVAGTGYGYTF
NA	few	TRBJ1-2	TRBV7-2	TGTGCCAGCAGGGGTCCGTCCAACTATGGCTACACCTTC	CASRGPSNYGYTF
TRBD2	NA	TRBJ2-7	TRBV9	TGTGCCAGCAGCGCCGGGACTACCCCCTACGAGCAGTACTTC	CASSAGTTPYEQYF
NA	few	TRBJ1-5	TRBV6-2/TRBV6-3	TGTGCCAGCAGTTACGGGGACCTCCGTAATCAGCCCCAGCATTTT	CASSYGDLRNQPQHF
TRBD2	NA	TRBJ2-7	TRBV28	TGTGCCAGCAGCCTTAGCGGGAGAGTAGGATACGAGCAGTACTTC	CASSLSGRVGYEQYF